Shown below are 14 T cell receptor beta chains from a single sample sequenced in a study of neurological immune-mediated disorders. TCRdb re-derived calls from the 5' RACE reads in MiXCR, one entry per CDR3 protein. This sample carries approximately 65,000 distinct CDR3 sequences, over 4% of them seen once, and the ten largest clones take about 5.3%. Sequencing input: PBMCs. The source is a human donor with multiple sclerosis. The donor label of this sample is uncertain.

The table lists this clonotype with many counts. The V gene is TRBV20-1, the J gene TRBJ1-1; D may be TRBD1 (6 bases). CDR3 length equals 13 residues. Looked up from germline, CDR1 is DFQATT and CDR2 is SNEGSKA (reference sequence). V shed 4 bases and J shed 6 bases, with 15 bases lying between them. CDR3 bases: TGCAGTGCTACCCGCAACAGGGTCGCTGAAGCTTTCTTT. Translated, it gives CSATRNRVAEAFF.

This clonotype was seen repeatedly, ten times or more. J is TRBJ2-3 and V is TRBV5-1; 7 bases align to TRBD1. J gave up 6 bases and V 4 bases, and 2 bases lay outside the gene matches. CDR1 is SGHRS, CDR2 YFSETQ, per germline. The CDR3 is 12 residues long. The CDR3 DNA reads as TGCGCCAGCAGCACAGGGGTGGATACGCAGTATTTT. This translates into CASSTGVDTQYF.

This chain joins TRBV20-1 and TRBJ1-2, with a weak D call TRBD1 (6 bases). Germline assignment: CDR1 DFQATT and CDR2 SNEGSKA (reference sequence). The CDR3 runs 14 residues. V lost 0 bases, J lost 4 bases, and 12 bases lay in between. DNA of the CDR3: TGCAGTGCTAGAGATCTTAACAGGGCCTATGGCTACACCTTC. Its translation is CSARDLNRAYGYTF.

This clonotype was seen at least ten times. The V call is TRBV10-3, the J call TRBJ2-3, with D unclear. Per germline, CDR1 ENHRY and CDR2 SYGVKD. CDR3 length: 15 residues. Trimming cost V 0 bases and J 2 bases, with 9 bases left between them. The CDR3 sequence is CAISESEQSTDTQYF. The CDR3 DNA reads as TGTGCCATCAGTGAGTCGGAACAGTCCACAGATACGCAGTATTTT.

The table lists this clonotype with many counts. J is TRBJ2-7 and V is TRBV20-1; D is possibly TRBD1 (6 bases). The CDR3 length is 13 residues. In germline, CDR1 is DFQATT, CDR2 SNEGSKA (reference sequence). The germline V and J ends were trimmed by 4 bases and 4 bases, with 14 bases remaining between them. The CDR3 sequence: CSATPGAAYEQYF. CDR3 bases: TGCAGTGCTACCCCAGGGGCTGCTTACGAGCAGTACTTC.

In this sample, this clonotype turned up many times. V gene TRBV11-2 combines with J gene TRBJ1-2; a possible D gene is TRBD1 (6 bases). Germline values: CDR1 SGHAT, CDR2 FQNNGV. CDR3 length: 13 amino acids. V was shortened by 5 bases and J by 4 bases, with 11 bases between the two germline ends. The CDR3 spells CASSPGQLYGYTF. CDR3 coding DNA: TGTGCCAGCAGCCCCGGACAGCTCTATGGCTACACCTTC.

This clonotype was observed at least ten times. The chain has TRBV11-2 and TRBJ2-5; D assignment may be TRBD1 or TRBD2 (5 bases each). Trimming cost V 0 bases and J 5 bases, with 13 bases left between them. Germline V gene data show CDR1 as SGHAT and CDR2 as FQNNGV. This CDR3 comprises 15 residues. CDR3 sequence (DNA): TGTGCCAGCAGCTTAGATAGCGAGGGGTCGGAGACCCAGTACTTC. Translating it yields CASSLDSEGSETQYF.

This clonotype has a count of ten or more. In nucleotides, the CDR3 is TGTGCCAGCAGCCAAGGTGGACAGACAGAGACCCAGTACTTC. Residues: CASSQGGQTETQYF. The rearrangement uses TRBV3-1 and TRBJ2-5, with D possibly TRBD1 on 6 matching bases. CDR1 is LGHDT and CDR2 is YNNKEL in the germline V gene (reference sequence). With 1 base removed from V and 4 bases from J, the gap between germline ends came to 10 bases. This CDR3 comprises 14 residues.

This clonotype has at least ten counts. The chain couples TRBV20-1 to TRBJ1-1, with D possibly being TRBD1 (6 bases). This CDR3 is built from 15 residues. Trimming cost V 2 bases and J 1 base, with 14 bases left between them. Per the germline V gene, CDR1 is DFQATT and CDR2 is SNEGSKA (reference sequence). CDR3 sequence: CSARSWGQGNTEAFF. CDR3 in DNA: TGCAGTGCTAGATCCTGGGGGCAGGGGAACACTGAAGCTTTCTTT.

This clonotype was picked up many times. The CDR3 loop is CASSLWLGASGVRDTQYF. In nucleotides, the CDR3 is TGTGCCAGCAGCTTATGGCTCGGGGCTAGCGGGGTCAGAGATACGCAGTATTTT. The V and J genes are TRBV7-2 and TRBJ2-3; 9 nucleotides match TRBD2. Germline loops: CDR1 SGHTA, CDR2 FQGNSA. V gave up 2 bases and J gave up 5 bases; unmatched junction bases: 14. The CDR3 is made up of 18 amino acids.

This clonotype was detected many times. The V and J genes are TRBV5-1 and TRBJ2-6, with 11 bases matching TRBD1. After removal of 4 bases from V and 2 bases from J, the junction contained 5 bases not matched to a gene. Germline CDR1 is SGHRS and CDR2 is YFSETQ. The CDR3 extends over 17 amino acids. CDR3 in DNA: TGCGCCAGCAGCCACGGGACAGGGGGAACTGGGGCCAACGTCCTGACTTTC. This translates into CASSHGTGGTGANVLTF.

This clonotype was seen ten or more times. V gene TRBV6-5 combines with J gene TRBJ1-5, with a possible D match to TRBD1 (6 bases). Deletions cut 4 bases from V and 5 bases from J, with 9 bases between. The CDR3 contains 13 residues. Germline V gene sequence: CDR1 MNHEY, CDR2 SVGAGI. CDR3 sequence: CASSSDRYQPQHF. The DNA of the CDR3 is TGTGCCAGCAGTTCAGACAGGTATCAGCCCCAGCATTTT.

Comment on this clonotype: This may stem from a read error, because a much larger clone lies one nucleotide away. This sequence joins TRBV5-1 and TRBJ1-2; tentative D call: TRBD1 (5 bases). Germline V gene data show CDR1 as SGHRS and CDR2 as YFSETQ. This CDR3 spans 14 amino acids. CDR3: CAGSSRDEDYGYTF. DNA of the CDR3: TGCGCCGGCAGCAGCCGGGACGAGGACTATGGCTACACCTTC.

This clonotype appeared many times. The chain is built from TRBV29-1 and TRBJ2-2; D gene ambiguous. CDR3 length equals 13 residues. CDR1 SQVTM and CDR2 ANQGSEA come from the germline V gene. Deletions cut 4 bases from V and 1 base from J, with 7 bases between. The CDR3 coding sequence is TGCAGCGTTGTAGCAGGGAACACCGGGGAGCTGTTTTTT. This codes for CSVVAGNTGELFF.